This T cell receptor beta chain originates from a study of shared clonotypes between healthy human individuals. Broader study findings: Only blood samples were collected, and tissue repertoires likely differ.

Concerning this clone: Its antigen is not identified.

Sequencing used immunoSEQ multiplex PCR; TCRdb keeps in-frame clones, though not all of them. The data contain about 1 million clones, 60% to 80% of them singletons. CDR3 length: 20 residues. V trimming: 0 bases; J trimming: 4 bases; junction bases outside the gene matches: 18. Germline V gene lookup returns CDR1 MNHNS and CDR2 SASEGT. Sequencing was done on a sample of memory CD4+ T cells sorted from blood. This sample's subset: CD45RA-negative fraction. The clonotype was recovered from a man aged 18 to 29 in good health. The rearrangement links TRBV6-1 to TRBJ2-4; 7 bases match TRBD1. The CDR3: CASSEAPWDGTAKRKNIQYF. CDR3 nucleotides: TGTGCCAGCAGTGAAGCTCCCTGGGACGGGACAGCCAAAAGGAAAAACATTCAGTACTTC.